Listed below are T cell receptor beta chains from one sample, sequenced in a study of blood T cell repertoires in COVID-19. Clones were sequenced by immunoSEQ multiplex PCR, and TCRdb holds only the in-frame ones, with some missing. This repertoire shows about 280,000 clones, 86% found once; its top ten account for under 15%. The sample comprised peripheral blood. The origin of the receptors is a woman aged 70 to 79 with COVID-19, enrolled during active disease. The CDR3 runs from the conserved cysteine through the conserved F or W. A D gene is named only where the DNA matches it firmly.

CDR3aa | j_gene | v_gene | d_gene
CASSQALGDSYGYTF | TRBJ1-2 | TRBV4-3 | TRBD1
CASSSQGTAGELFF | TRBJ2-2 | TRBV5-1 | .
CASSPGTGYNSPLHF | TRBJ1-6 | TRBV7-3 | TRBD1
CASSYELEAFF | TRBJ1-1 | TRBV6-5 | .
CASSVTGGSYGYTF | TRBJ1-2 | TRBV19 | TRBD1
CASSQVPGGYTF | TRBJ1-2 | TRBV3-1/TRBV3-2 | .
CASSLRNGGAYEQYF | TRBJ2-7 | TRBV11-3 | .
CASSSHRVSDTQYF | TRBJ2-3 | TRBV7-2 | .
CASSLIPPGSPGGTNEKLFF | TRBJ1-4 | TRBV5-1 | .
CAISESTGLGQNEQFF | TRBJ2-1 | TRBV10-3 | TRBD1
CASSQSRTGGDTGELFF | TRBJ2-2 | TRBV23-1 | TRBD1
CASSRDRVDDEQFF | TRBJ2-1 | TRBV2 | TRBD1
CASSLRGRETEAFF | TRBJ1-1 | TRBV7-2 | .
CASSLGTSGAEGYF | TRBJ2-3 | TRBV5-1 | TRBD2
CASSPRTGALGLFF | TRBJ1-4 | TRBV19 | TRBD1
CASSLDRAYEQYF | TRBJ2-7 | TRBV5-4 | TRBD1
CASSPIMGPAGTEAFF | TRBJ1-1 | TRBV19 | .
CASTPGTGRYGYTF | TRBJ1-2 | TRBV6-5 | .
CASTRDSNTGELFF | TRBJ2-2 | TRBV7-9 | TRBD1
CTSSQEGKAHPNIQYF | TRBJ2-4 | TRBV1 | .
CASSQNRNQPQHF | TRBJ1-5 | TRBV6-2/TRBV6-3 | .
CASSFGDRENTEAFF | TRBJ1-1 | TRBV7-2 | TRBD1
CTSSQVTSGSQAAQANYGYTF | TRBJ1-2 | TRBV1 | .
CASSLEFLAGGPNYQFF | TRBJ2-1 | TRBV11-2 | TRBD2
CASSYLPGQKNTEAFF | TRBJ1-1 | TRBV6-5 | TRBD1
CASSQGGQGAVETQYF | TRBJ2-5 | TRBV4-1 | TRBD1
CASSERRGGGTIYF | TRBJ1-3 | TRBV2 | .
CASKGQLNTGELFF | TRBJ2-2 | TRBV28 | .
CASSPAAGSDQPQHF | TRBJ1-5 | TRBV5-1 | .
CSVDQQATEAFF | TRBJ1-1 | TRBV29-1 | .
CASSIDSGGTGEQYF | TRBJ2-7 | TRBV19 | TRBD2
CASSSRTVEETQYF | TRBJ2-5 | TRBV19 | .
CASSRSYGYTF | TRBJ1-2 | TRBV28 | .
CASSLGKGAGNQPQHF | TRBJ1-5 | TRBV27 | TRBD1
CASSPGPPSTVLAKNIQYF | TRBJ2-4 | TRBV18 | .
CATSAGRYYGYTF | TRBJ1-2 | TRBV24-1 | .
CASSFGLGNEQFF | TRBJ2-1 | TRBV6-5 | TRBD2
CASSGTGDYGYTF | TRBJ1-2 | TRBV10-1 | TRBD1
CASSFASNLNYGYTF | TRBJ1-2 | TRBV5-1 | .
CASSSSGGAVDTQYF | TRBJ2-3 | TRBV6-5 | TRBD2
CAWTSGGAVDTQYF | TRBJ2-3 | TRBV30 | TRBD2
CASSPRLAGGPGVETQYF | TRBJ2-5 | TRBV5-1 | TRBD2
CASSPVDRPPDTQYF | TRBJ2-3 | TRBV18 | .
CASSHGTPFQETQYF | TRBJ2-5 | TRBV3-1/TRBV3-2 | .
CASSPGTGMNTEAFF | TRBJ1-1 | TRBV18 | TRBD1
CASRQQGWYYGYTF | TRBJ1-2 | TRBV27 | .
CASSPTGGADTQYF | TRBJ2-3 | TRBV5-1 | TRBD1
CATRRDSLVDEQFF | TRBJ2-1 | TRBV2 | TRBD1
CASSEDPGTGLGEQYF | TRBJ2-7 | TRBV2 | TRBD1